This entry describes one T cell receptor (beta chain). The antigen is unknown. Everyone who donated was a healthy bone marrow donor. The data belong to a study of cytomegalovirus exposure and HLA in healthy donors. Study-level information: About 85 million unique TCR sequences came from HLA-typed donors in an early release. Study outcomes and limitations: A prior analysis recorded that most TCR beta V segments were productive about 87% or about 30% of the time. Analysis performed later found under 20,000 TCR beta sequences associated with HLA alleles at 0.05 false discovery rate.

Primers for the PCR totalled 60 Vbeta and 13 Jbeta. Assay used: immunoSEQ multiplex PCR; TCRdb lists only in-frame clones, some missing. This sample carries approximately 100,000 clones, 65% to 80% of them seen once, and the ten largest clones take less than 3.5%. Sample: PBMCs. This receptor was taken from a female donor in good health and CMV-seronegative.

This CDR3 reads CASSGPLRRLAAHEQYF. Here the CDR3 DNA reads TGTGCCAGCAGCGGACCCCTTAGGCGACTAGCGGCCCACGAGCAGTACTTC. This chain connects TRBV11-2 to TRBJ2-7; 9 nucleotides line up with TRBD2. The CDR3 has 17 residues. Trimming took 5 bases from V and 5 from J; bases not matched to a gene: 16. Germline loops: CDR1 SGHAT, CDR2 FQNNGV.